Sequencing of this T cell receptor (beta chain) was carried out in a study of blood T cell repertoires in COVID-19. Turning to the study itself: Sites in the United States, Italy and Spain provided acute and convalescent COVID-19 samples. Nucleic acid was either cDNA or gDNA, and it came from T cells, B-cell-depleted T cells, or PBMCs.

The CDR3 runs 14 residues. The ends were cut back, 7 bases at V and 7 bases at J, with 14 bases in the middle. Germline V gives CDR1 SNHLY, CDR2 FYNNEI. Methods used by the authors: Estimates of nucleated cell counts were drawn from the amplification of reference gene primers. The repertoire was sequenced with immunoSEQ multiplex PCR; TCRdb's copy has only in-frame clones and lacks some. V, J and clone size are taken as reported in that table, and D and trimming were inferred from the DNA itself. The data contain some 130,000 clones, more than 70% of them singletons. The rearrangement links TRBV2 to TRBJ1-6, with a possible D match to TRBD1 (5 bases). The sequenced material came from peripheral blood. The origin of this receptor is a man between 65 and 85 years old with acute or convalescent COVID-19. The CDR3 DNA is TGTGCCAGCACCACAGGTGGATGGAATTCACCCCTCCACTTT. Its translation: CASTTGGWNSPLHF.